Shown below are 5 T cell receptor beta chains from a single sample sequenced in a study of CD8 T cells in ankylosing spondylitis (dated by TCRdb to 2017 to 2019). Libraries were made using 5' RACE. Sequencing was performed on an Illumina HiSeq 2500. TCRdb reprocessing: public reads trimmed at Q25 with fastp, clones called with MiXCR, in-frame beta chains kept. Every entry covers one CDR3 protein and lists the most common genes and DNA from its rows. This sample gives around 250,000 distinct CDR3 sequences in total; 15% to 20% of them show up just once. The top ten clones comprise about a third of the sample. The source material was blood, either unsorted or a sorted T cell fraction (not recorded which). The source is a male donor with ankylosing spondylitis or in good health (not recorded which).

The chain is built from TRBV4-3 and TRBJ2-7; 8 nucleotides line up with TRBD1. V dropped 0 bases and J dropped 5; count of bases not matched to a gene: 6. Germline V gene lookup returns CDR1 LGHNA and CDR2 YSLEER. The CDR3 runs to 15 residues. This CDR3 reads CASSQDSGGDNEQYF. The CDR3 DNA sequence: TGCGCCAGCAGCCAAGATTCAGGGGGCGATAACGAGCAGTACTTC.

On this clonotype itself: A read error may be the cause here, since a much bigger clone is one base away. The V and J genes are TRBV12-3 or TRBV12-4 and TRBJ2-7; D is ambiguous. The CDR3 spans 12 residues. This CDR3 reads CASSPSRYGQYF. CDR3 bases: TGTGCCAGCAGTCCCTCCCGCTACGGGCAGTACTTC.

The chain is built from TRBV4-1 and TRBJ2-5, with a tentative D call TRBD2 (5 bases). CDR1 and CDR2 (germline): MGHRA, YSYEKL. V was trimmed by 1 base and J by 5 bases, leaving 11 bases between them. This CDR3 has 14 amino acids. CDR3 DNA sequence: TGCGCCAGCAGCCAAGTGCACGGGATCGAGACCCAGTACTTC. Translated, it gives CASSQVHGIETQYF.

The J gene is TRBJ2-1, the V gene TRBV29-1; tentatively, D is TRBD2 (6 bases). The CDR3 totals 12 residues. Trimming removed 7 bases at V and 4 bases at J, with 11 bases between. Germline lookup yields CDR1 SQVTM and CDR2 ANQGSEA. The CDR3: CSAEAGYNEQFF. The DNA for the CDR3 is TGCAGCGCAGAGGCGGGGTACAATGAGCAGTTCTTC.

This clonotype was picked up a small number of times. V usage is TRBV20-1 and J usage is TRBJ2-5; tentative D call: TRBD2 (6 bases). There are 13 residues in the CDR3. Germline V CDR1 and CDR2: DFQATT, SNEGSKA (reference sequence). V gave up 6 bases and J gave up 0 bases, with 11 bases separating them. CDR3 region: CSARRADQETQYF. CDR3 nucleotide sequence: TGCAGTGCAAGGAGGGCCGACCAAGAGACCCAGTACTTC.